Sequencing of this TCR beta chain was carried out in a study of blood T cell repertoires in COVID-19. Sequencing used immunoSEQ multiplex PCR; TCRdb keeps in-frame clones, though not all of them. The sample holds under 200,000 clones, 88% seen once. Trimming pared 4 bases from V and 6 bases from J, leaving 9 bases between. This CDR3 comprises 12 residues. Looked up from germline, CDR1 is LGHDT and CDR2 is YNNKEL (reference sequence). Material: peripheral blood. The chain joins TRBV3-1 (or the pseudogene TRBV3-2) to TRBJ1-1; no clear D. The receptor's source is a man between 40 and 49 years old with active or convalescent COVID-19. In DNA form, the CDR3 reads TGTGCCAGCAGCCCACCACATCCTGAAGCTTTCTTT. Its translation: CASSPPHPEAFF.